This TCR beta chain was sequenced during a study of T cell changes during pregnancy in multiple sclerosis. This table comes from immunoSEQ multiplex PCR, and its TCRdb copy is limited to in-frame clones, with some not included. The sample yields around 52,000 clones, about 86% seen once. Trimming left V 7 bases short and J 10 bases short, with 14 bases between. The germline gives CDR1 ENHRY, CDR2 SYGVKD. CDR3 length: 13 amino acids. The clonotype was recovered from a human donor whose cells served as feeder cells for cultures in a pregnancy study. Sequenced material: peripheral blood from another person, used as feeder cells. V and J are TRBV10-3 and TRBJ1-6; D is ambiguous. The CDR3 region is CAITSGGLSPLHF. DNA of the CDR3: TGTGCCATCACCTCCGGTGGCCTGTCACCCCTCCACTTT.